These 21 T cell receptor beta chains share one sample of origin, sequenced in a study of cytomegalovirus exposure and HLA in healthy donors. Vbeta (60) and Jbeta (13) primers were used in the PCR. Sequencing used immunoSEQ multiplex PCR; TCRdb keeps in-frame clones, though not all of them. This table has 100,000 to 120,000 clones, over 70% appearing once. Material: PBMCs. These receptors all stem from a man aged 35-49 years in good health and CMV-seronegative.

The rearrangement links TRBV27 to TRBJ2-7; 12 bases are a match to TRBD2. This CDR3 region has 12 residues. The J segment lost 7 bases and the V segment lost 5 bases, leaving 0 bases of the junction unmatched. CDR1 and CDR2 from the germline V gene are MNHEY and SMNVEV (reference sequence). DNA of the CDR3: TGTGCCAGCAGTGGACTAGCGGGAGAGCAGTACTTC. It specifies CASSGLAGEQYF.

The rearrangement uses TRBV9 and TRBJ1-1; 7 bases map to TRBD1. The CDR3 has 13 residues. J gave up 6 bases and V 3 bases, and 5 bases lay outside the gene matches. Germline V lookup: CDR1 SGDLS, CDR2 YYNGEE. The DNA for the CDR3 is TGTGCCAGCAGCGGCCAGACAGGGCCTGAAGCTTTCTTT. Translation: CASSGQTGPEAFF.

The V gene is TRBV6-5, the J gene TRBJ1-2; 12 bases are a match to TRBD1. The CDR3 contains 14 residues. V shed 6 bases and J 4 bases; nucleotides not matched to a gene: 3. CDR1 MNHEY and CDR2 SVGAGI come from the germline V gene. The CDR3 region has the DNA TGTGCCAGCAGGGGGACAGGGGGCGGCTATGGCTACACCTTC. Residues: CASRGTGGGYGYTF.

This clone was recorded a few times. The chain links TRBV7-8 to TRBJ1-1; 11 bases are a match to TRBD1. The CDR3 runs 16 residues. The V segment lost 5 bases and the J segment 4 bases; nucleotides outside the gene matches: 9. Germline lookup yields CDR1 SGHVS and CDR2 FQNEAQ. The CDR3 DNA reads TGTGCCAGCAGCCCACGGACAGGGGGCTTCGGCACTGAAGCTTTCTTT. Translating gives CASSPRTGGFGTEAFF.

V and J are TRBV4-2 and TRBJ2-1, with 8 bases identical to TRBD2. J gave up 6 bases and V 1 base, and 8 bases lay outside the gene matches. The CDR3 is 16 residues long. Germline CDR1 reads LGHNA; CDR2 reads YNFKEQ. As DNA, the CDR3 is TGTGCCAGCAGCCAAGGCCGGGAGGGCCCTGGCAATGAGCAGTTCTTC. This encodes CASSQGREGPGNEQFF.

This clone has only a few counts. The genes are TRBV5-1 and TRBJ2-5; TRBD2 aligns across 12 bases. Germline CDR1 is SGHRS and CDR2 is YFSETQ. Trimming removed 4 bases from V and 5 bases from J; junction bases left unmatched: 6. The CDR3 runs 15 residues. The CDR3 loop is CASSPTTSGGETQYF. The CDR3 coding sequence is TGCGCCAGCAGCCCGACAACTAGCGGGGGGGAGACCCAGTACTTC. The variable domain in full, with the rest retrieved from reference TRBV5-1 and TRBJ2-5, is KAGVTQTPRYLIKTRGQQVTLSCSPISGHRSVSWYQQTPGQGLQFLFEYFSETQRNKGNFPGRFSGRQFSNSRSEMNVSTLELGDSALYLCASSPTTSGGETQYFGPGTRLLVL.

The V and J genes are TRBV6-5 and TRBJ1-5; D may be TRBD1 (5 bases). Trimming pared 0 bases from V and 7 bases from J, leaving 16 bases between. Germline values: CDR1 MNHEY, CDR2 SVGAGI. The CDR3 has 16 amino acids. CDR3 sequence: CASSYSGRGEGQPQHF. The CDR3 DNA reads as TGTGCCAGCAGTTACTCGGGACGGGGGGAGGGCCAGCCCCAGCATTTT.

The rearrangement uses TRBV29-1 and TRBJ2-7, with TRBD2 as a possible D gene (5 bases). Germline lookup yields CDR1 SQVTM and CDR2 ANQGSEA. CDR3 length: 13 residues. Trimming left V 7 bases short and J 0 bases short, with 13 bases between. This chain's CDR3 is CSAGGRSSYEQYF. The CDR3, as DNA: TGCAGCGCCGGAGGTAGGAGCTCCTACGAGCAGTACTTC.

The V call is TRBV29-1, the J call TRBJ1-2; D is perhaps TRBD1 (5 bases). CDR1 and CDR2 (germline): SQVTM, ANQGSEA. This CDR3 is 14 amino acids long. Trimming took 6 bases from V and 3 from J, leaving 17 bases between them. CDR3: CSVNLYDSDYGYTF. The CDR3 region has the DNA TGCAGCGTGAACCTCTATGACAGTGACTATGGCTACACCTTC.

The rearrangement joins TRBV18 to TRBJ1-1, with a weak D call TRBD1 (5 bases). Trimming pared 3 bases from V and 0 bases from J, leaving 11 bases between. This CDR3 is built from 15 residues. Germline V gene lookup returns CDR1 KGHSH and CDR2 LQKENI. The CDR3 coding sequence is TGTGCCAGCTCACCCTTTGACAGCATGAACACTGAAGCTTTCTTT. Amino acid sequence: CASSPFDSMNTEAFF.

A note on this clone: Other DNA sequences in this specimen translate into the identical CDR3. This chain connects TRBV20-1 to TRBJ1-1, with D unclear. Between the trimmed V and J ends, which lost 3 bases and 3 bases, there was a span of 5 bases. The CDR3 has 11 residues. Germline V gene data show CDR1 as DFQATT and CDR2 as SNEGSKA (reference sequence). The DNA for the CDR3 is TGCAGTGCTAGGGCCGACACTGAAGCTTTCTTT. Translating gives CSARADTEAFF.

This clone was counted only a few times. CDR3 bases: TGTGCCAGCAGCGGCGGCCTAAACTATGGCTACACCTTC. Protein product: CASSGGLNYGYTF. The chain uses TRBV28 and TRBJ1-2; D is unresolved. Germline CDR1 and CDR2: MDHEN and SYDVKM. This CDR3 has 13 residues. V was clipped by 6 bases and J by 2 bases, with 10 bases between them.

This chain joins TRBV21-1 and TRBJ1-1. TRBV21-1 is tagged as a pseudogene. This CDR3 has 16 residues. CDR3 nucleotide sequence: TGTGCCAGCAGCAATGGGGGGGGTTCCAAGAACACTGAAGCTTTCTTT. It translates to CASSNGGGSKNTEAFF.

This chain connects TRBV4-3 to TRBJ1-1; 9 bases map to TRBD1. CDR1 and CDR2 (germline): LGHNA, YSLEER. The CDR3 sequence is 19 residues long. The J segment lost 0 bases and the V segment lost 5 bases, leaving 16 bases of the junction unmatched. The CDR3 bases are TGCGCCAGCAGCATAGACCGGCCGGGACAGGGCTCGATGAACACTGAAGCTTTCTTT. Translation gives CASSIDRPGQGSMNTEAFF.

This clone was counted at least ten times. The chain carries TRBV5-6 and TRBJ2-6; D is uncertain. The germline gives CDR1 SGHDT, CDR2 YYEEEE. Trimming removed 1 base at V and 4 bases at J, with 9 bases between. The CDR3 contains 15 residues. The CDR3 spells CASSLYGGGANVLTF. For the CDR3, the DNA is TGTGCCAGCAGCTTGTATGGTGGCGGGGCCAACGTCCTGACTTTC.

This chain links TRBV5-4 with TRBJ2-7; maybe TRBD2 (6 bases). CDR1 is SGHNT, CDR2 YYREEE, per germline (reference sequence). Trimming stripped 0 bases from V and 7 bases from J, with 17 bases between. The CDR3 spans 15 residues. CDR3 residues: CASSLVVAEEGEQYF. DNA for the CDR3: TGTGCCAGCAGCTTGGTTGTAGCGGAGGAAGGGGAGCAGTACTTC.

V gene TRBV4-1 combines with J gene TRBJ2-7; 7 bases map to TRBD2. Germline CDR1 reads MGHRA; CDR2 reads YSYEKL. J was trimmed by 5 bases and V by 0 bases; bases with no gene match: 7. This CDR3 is built from 15 residues. The CDR3 here is CASSQDPGGLDEQYF. CDR3 in DNA: TGCGCCAGCAGCCAAGATCCGGGGGGATTAGACGAGCAGTACTTC.

The chain combines TRBV6-5 with TRBJ1-2; a possible D gene is TRBD1 (6 bases). There are 13 residues in the CDR3. The germline V and J ends were trimmed by 6 bases and 4 bases, with 12 bases remaining between them. From germline, CDR1 is MNHEY and CDR2 SVGAGI. Written as DNA, the CDR3 is TGTGCCAGCAGGACAGGAACTACCTATGGCTACACCTTC. Translation: CASRTGTTYGYTF.

The genes are TRBV27 and TRBJ1-1; D remains unclear. Germline values: CDR1 MNHEY, CDR2 SMNVEV (reference sequence). Deletions cut 3 bases from V and 1 base from J, with 6 bases between. CDR3 length: 13 residues. In nucleotides, the CDR3 is TGTGCCAGCAGTTTGAACGGGAACACTGAAGCTTTCTTT. As protein: CASSLNGNTEAFF.

This chain joins TRBV19 and TRBJ2-7, with 7 bases matching TRBD1. CDR1 and CDR2 from the germline V gene are LNHDA and SQIVND (reference sequence). The CDR3 contains 15 residues. V gave up 5 bases and J gave up 0 bases; unmatched junction bases: 7. CDR3 DNA sequence: TGTGCCAGTAGTTTATCGGGACAGAGCTCCTACGAGCAGTACTTC. This gives the protein CASSLSGQSSYEQYF.

The chain uses TRBV5-8 and TRBJ1-1; weak D call: TRBD1 (6 bases). The CDR3 runs to 14 residues. With 4 bases removed from V and 4 bases from J, the gap between germline ends came to 14 bases. The germline V gene encodes CDR1 SGHTS and CDR2 YDEGEE. The CDR3 is CASSQGGFRTEAFF. The CDR3 coding sequence is TGTGCCAGCAGCCAAGGGGGATTTCGCACTGAAGCTTTCTTT.